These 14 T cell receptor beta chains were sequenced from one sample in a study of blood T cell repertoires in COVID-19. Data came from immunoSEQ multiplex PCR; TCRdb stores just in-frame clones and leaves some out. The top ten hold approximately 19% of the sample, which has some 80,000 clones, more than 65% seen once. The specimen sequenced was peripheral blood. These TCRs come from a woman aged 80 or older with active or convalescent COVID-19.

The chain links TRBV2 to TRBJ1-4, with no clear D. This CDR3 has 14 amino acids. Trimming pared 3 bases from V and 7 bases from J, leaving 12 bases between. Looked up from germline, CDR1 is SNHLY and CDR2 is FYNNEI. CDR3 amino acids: CASSEGQAGEKLFF. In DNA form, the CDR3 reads TGTGCCAGCAGTGAGGGTCAAGCGGGTGAAAAACTGTTTTTT. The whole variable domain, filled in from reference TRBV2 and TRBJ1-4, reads EPEVTQTPSHQVTQMGQEVILRCVPISNHLYFYWYRQILGQKVEFLVSFYNNEISEKSEIFDDQFSVERPDGSNFTLKIRSTKLEDSAMYFCASSEGQAGEKLFFGSGTQLSVL.

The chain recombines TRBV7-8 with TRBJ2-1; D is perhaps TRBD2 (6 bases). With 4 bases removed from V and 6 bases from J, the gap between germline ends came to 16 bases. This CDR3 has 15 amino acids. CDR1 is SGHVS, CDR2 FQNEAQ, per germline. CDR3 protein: CASSSLTGLLNEQFF. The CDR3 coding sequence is TGTGCCAGCAGCTCCCTAACGGGACTCCTCAATGAGCAGTTCTTC.

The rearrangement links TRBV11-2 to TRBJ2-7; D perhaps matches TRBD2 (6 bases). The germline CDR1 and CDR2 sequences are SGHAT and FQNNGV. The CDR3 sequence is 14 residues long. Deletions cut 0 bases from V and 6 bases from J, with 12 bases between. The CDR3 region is CASSLDGEAPEQYF. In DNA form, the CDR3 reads TGTGCCAGCAGCTTAGACGGGGAGGCACCCGAGCAGTACTTC. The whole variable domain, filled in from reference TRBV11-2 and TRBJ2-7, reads EAGVAQSPRYKIIEKRQSVAFWCNPISGHATLYWYQQILGQGPKLLIQFQNNGVVDDSQLPKDRFSAERLKGVDSTLKIQPAKLEDSAVYLCASSLDGEAPEQYFGPGTRLTVT.

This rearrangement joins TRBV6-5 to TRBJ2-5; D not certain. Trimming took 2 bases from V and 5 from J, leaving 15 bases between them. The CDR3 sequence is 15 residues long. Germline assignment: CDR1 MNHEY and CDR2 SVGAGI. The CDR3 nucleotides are TGTGCCAGCAGTTACCCCCCCCCTCCGAGGGAGACCCAGTACTTC. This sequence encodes CASSYPPPPRETQYF.

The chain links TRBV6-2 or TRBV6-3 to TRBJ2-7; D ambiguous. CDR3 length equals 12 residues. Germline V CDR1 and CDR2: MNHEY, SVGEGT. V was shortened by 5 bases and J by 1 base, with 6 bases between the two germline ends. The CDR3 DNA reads TGTGCCAGCAGTCCCATTTCCTACGAGCAGTACTTC. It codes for CASSPISYEQYF.

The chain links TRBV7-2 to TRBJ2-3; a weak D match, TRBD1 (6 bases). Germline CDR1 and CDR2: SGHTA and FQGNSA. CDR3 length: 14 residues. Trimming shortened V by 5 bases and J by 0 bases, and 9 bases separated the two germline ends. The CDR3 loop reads CASSDRTSTDTQYF. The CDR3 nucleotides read TGTGCCAGCAGCGACAGGACTAGCACAGATACGCAGTATTTT.

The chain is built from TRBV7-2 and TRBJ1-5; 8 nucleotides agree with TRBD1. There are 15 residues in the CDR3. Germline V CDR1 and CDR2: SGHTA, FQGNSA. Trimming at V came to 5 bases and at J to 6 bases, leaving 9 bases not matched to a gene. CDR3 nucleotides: TGTGCCAGCAGCCCGAGGACAGGGTGGATTCAGCCCCAGCATTTT. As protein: CASSPRTGWIQPQHF. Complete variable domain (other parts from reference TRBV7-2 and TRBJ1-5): GAGVSQSPSNKVTEKGKDVELRCDPISGHTALYWYRQSLGQGLEFLIYFQGNSAPDKSGLPSDRFSAERTGGSVSTLTIQRTQQEDSAVYLCASSPRTGWIQPQHFGDGTRLSIL.

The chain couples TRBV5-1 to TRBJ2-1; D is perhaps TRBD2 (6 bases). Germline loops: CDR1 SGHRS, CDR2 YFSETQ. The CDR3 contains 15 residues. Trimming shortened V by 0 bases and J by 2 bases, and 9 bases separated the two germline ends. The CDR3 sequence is CASSLAGVPYNEQFF. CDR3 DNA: TGCGCCAGCAGCTTGGCGGGGGTTCCCTACAATGAGCAGTTCTTC.

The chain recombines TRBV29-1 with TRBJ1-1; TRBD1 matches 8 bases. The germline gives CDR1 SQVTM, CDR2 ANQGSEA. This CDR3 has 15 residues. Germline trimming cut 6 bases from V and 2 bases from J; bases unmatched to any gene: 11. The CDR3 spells CSVGNDRGRNTEAFF. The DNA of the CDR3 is TGCAGCGTAGGAAACGACAGGGGACGAAACACTGAAGCTTTCTTT.

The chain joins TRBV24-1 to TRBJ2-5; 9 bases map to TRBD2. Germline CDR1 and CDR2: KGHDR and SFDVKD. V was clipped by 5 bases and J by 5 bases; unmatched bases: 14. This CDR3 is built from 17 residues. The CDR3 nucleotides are TGTGCCACCAGTGGGTCCGCGGGAGCGGGGGGTCGCGAGACCCAGTACTTC. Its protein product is CATSGSAGAGGRETQYF.

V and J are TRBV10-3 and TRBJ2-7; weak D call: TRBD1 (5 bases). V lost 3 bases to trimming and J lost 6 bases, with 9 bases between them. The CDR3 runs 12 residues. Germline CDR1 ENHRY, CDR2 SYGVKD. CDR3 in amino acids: CAISDSTAEQYF. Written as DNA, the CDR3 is TGTGCCATCAGTGATTCGACAGCCGAGCAGTACTTC.

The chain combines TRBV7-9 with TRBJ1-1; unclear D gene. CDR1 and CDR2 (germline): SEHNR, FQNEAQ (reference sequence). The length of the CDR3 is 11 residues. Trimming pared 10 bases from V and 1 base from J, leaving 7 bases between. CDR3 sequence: CAIEANTEAFF. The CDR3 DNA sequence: TGTGCCATAGAAGCGAACACTGAAGCTTTCTTT.

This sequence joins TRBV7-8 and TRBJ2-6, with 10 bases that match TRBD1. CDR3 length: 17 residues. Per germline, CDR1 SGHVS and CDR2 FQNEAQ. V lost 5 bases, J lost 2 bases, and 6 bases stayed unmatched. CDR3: CASSARQGATGANVLTF. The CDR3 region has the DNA TGTGCCAGCAGCGCAAGACAGGGGGCGACTGGGGCCAACGTCCTGACTTTC.

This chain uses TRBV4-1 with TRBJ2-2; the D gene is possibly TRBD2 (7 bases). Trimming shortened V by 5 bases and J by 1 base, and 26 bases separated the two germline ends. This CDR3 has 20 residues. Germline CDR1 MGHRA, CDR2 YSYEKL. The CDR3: CASSGHKGGGPSENTGELFF. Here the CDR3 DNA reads TGCGCCAGCAGCGGACATAAAGGGGGGGGCCCCTCAGAGAACACCGGGGAGCTGTTTTTT.